These T cell receptor beta chains were read from a single sample in a study of blood T cells in healthy people across ages. From the 5' RACE reads, TCRdb called clonotypes with MiXCR, one entry per CDR3 protein. The data show approximately 790,000 distinct CDR3 sequences, approximately 59% seen once. Sequenced input: blood. The receptors come from a man aged 25 to 40 in good health. Both conserved end residues are part of each CDR3. The D gene is left open where the match is weak. Clone size is stated in some rows and not others, as once, few, many or a class when expanded.

abundance	d_gene	v_gene	j_gene	CDR3nt	CDR3aa
few	TRBD1	TRBV15	TRBJ2-7	TGTGCCACCAGCAGAGATTTGGGACAGGGCTACGAGCAGTACTTC	CATSRDLGQGYEQYF
.	TRBD1	TRBV27	TRBJ1-2	TGTGCCAGCAGTTCTTATTCTGGGACAGGGGGCTATGGCTACACCTTC	CASSSYSGTGGYGYTF
many	.	TRBV2	TRBJ2-5	TGTGCCAGCAGTGACAGGGCGGAGACCCAGTACTTC	CASSDRAETQYF
once	.	TRBV6-5	TRBJ2-7	TGTGCCAGCAGTTACGGGGGTAGCTCCTACAATGAGCAGTACTTC	CASSYGGSSYNEQYF
once	.	TRBV28	TRBJ1-5	TGTGCCAGCAGTTTATGGGGTCTTAGCAATCAGCCCCAGCATTTT	CASSLWGLSNQPQHF
.	.	TRBV7-9	TRBJ2-7	TGTGCCAGCAGCTTAAGTCCGCACTCCTACGAGCAGTACTTC	CASSLSPHSYEQYF
.	TRBD2	TRBV10-3	TRBJ2-1	TGTGCCATCAGTGAGTCGGGACTAGCGGGGTACAATGAGCAGTTCTTC	CAISESGLAGYNEQFF
.	TRBD1	TRBV7-2	TRBJ1-4	TGTGCCAGCAGCTTTCGGGACAGAGCTAATGAAAAACTGTTTTTT	CASSFRDRANEKLFF
.	.	TRBV12-3/TRBV12-4	TRBJ2-7	TGTGCCAGCAGCCCTCTATTGTACGAGCAGTACTTC	CASSPLLYEQYF
.	TRBD1	TRBV5-5	TRBJ2-7	TGTGCCAGCTCAACTCCACAGGGGTCTGACGAGCAGTACTTC	CASSTPQGSDEQYF
.	.	TRBV4-3	TRBJ1-4	TGCGCCAGCAGCCAAGCTGGATGGAGGGATGGTGAAAAACTGTTTTTT	CASSQAGWRDGEKLFF
.	TRBD1	TRBV29-1	TRBJ2-3	TGCGGCGTCGAAACACAGGGGGTACGCACAGATACGCAGTATTTT	CGVETQGVRTDTQYF
.	TRBD2	TRBV6-2/TRBV6-3	TRBJ2-7	TGTGCCAGCCTACTAGCGGCGACCTCCTACGAGCAGTACTTC	CASLLAATSYEQYF
once	TRBD2	TRBV2	TRBJ2-5	TGTGCCAGCAGCCAAGGAGTTAGCGGGGGGGCACAAGAGACCCAGTACTTC	CASSQGVSGGAQETQYF
few	TRBD1	TRBV7-2	TRBJ2-3	TGTGCCAGCAGCTATAACAGGGGTAGAGATACGCAGTATTTT	CASSYNRGRDTQYF
.	TRBD2	TRBV7-2	TRBJ2-1	TGTGCCAGCAGCTCGGCGGTACTAGCGGTCAATGAGCAGTTCTTC	CASSSAVLAVNEQFF
.	.	TRBV9	TRBJ1-4	TGTGCCAGCAGCCTTACAGGGATCAATGAAAAACTGTTTTTT	CASSLTGINEKLFF
few	.	TRBV12-3/TRBV12-4	TRBJ1-2	TGTGCCAGCACTCTACTGGGAGGAGCAGGCTATGGCTACACCTTC	CASTLLGGAGYGYTF
.	TRBD1	TRBV24-1	TRBJ2-1	TGTGCCACCAGTGATTTGGGAGACAGGGGAGCACAAGAGACCCAGTTCTTC	CATSDLGDRGAQETQFF
.	.	TRBV10-3	TRBJ2-3	TGTGCCATCAGTGACGGGACAGATACGCAGTATTTT	CAISDGTDTQYF
few	.	TRBV20-1	TRBJ2-3	TGCAGTGCAGAACGGGGGACCGATCCTAGCACAGATACGCAGTATTTT	CSAERGTDPSTDTQYF
.	.	TRBV3-1	TRBJ2-5	TGTGCCAGCAGCCGGGCTGCGGGGGCATCGGGGAATGAGCAGTACTTC	CASSRAAGASGNEQYF